The 23 T cell receptor beta chains below all came from one sample that was sequenced in a study of T cells in localized non-small cell lung cancer. Here immunoSEQ multiplex PCR was the method, and the copy in TCRdb shows in-frame clones only, minus some. The sample lists about 19,000 clones, 75% to 85% occurring once. The sample in question was peripheral blood, obtained before any cancer treatment. All receptors derive from a man between 35 and 75 years old with stage I lung adenocarcinoma.

The chain uses TRBV7-3 and TRBJ1-1; D gene ambiguous. Germline V lookup: CDR1 SGHTA, CDR2 FQGTGA. The CDR3 totals 14 residues. The V end was cut by 0 bases, the J end by 6 bases, with 11 bases between. CDR3 in amino acids: CASSLTGGLAEAFF. CDR3 DNA: TGTGCCAGCAGCTTAACAGGAGGGTTGGCTGAAGCTTTCTTT. The variable domain in full, with the rest retrieved from reference TRBV7-3 and TRBJ1-1, is GAGVSQTPSNKVTEKGKYVELRCDPISGHTALYWYRQSLGQGPEFLIYFQGTGAADDSGLPNDRFFAVRPEGSVSTLKIQRTERGDSAVYLCASSLTGGLAEAFFGQGTRLTVV.

This chain connects TRBV30 to TRBJ1-3; no firm D call. The V end was cut by 0 bases, the J end by 0 bases, with 9 bases between. The CDR3 contains 15 residues. Germline CDR1 reads GTSNPN; CDR2 reads SVGIG (reference sequence). The CDR3 DNA follows: TGTGCCTGGAGTGTACGGGCAGTCTCTGGAAACACCATATATTTT. This encodes CAWSVRAVSGNTIYF.

The chain couples TRBV30 to TRBJ2-3; no clear D. Trimming cost V 4 bases and J 6 bases, with 14 bases left between them. The CDR3 has 13 amino acids. Germline values: CDR1 GTSNPN, CDR2 SVGIG (reference sequence). The CDR3 bases are TGTGCCTGGAATCGTTTACCTGGGGATACGCAGTATTTT. Amino acid sequence: CAWNRLPGDTQYF.

This clone was seen a single time. The chain is built from TRBV7-3 and TRBJ2-2, with D perhaps TRBD1 (6 bases). The CDR3 extends over 15 amino acids. The V and J ends lost 5 bases and 5 bases respectively, with 15 bases between them. Germline CDR1 SGHTA, CDR2 FQGTGA. The CDR3 bases are TGTGCCAGCAGCCAGGGGACGGCAGGAACCGGGGAGCTGTTTTTT. It is translated as CASSQGTAGTGELFF. The variable domain in full, completed from reference TRBV7-3 and TRBJ2-2, reads GAGVSQTPSNKVTEKGKYVELRCDPISGHTALYWYRQSLGQGPEFLIYFQGTGAADDSGLPNDRFFAVRPEGSVSTLKIQRTERGDSAVYLCASSQGTAGTGELFFGEGSRLTVL.

CDR3 coding DNA: TGCGCCAGCAGCCAAGATGCAGGGAACACTGAAGCTTTCTTT. Residues: CASSQDAGNTEAFF. V is TRBV4-1 and J is TRBJ1-1; D not resolved. CDR3 length: 14 residues. V lost 0 bases and J 1 base, leaving 6 bases between the germline ends. CDR1 is MGHRA, CDR2 YSYEKL, per germline.

In DNA form, the CDR3 reads TGTGCCAGCAGTCCCGGGACAGGGGCTGGAAACACCATATATTTT. Its translation: CASSPGTGAGNTIYF. The genes are TRBV27 and TRBJ1-3, with 10 bases identical to TRBD1. V trimming: 5 bases; J trimming: 2 bases; junction bases outside the gene matches: 3. This CDR3 has 15 amino acids. Germline CDR1 reads MNHEY; CDR2 reads SMNVEV (reference sequence).

The chain employs TRBV7-2 and TRBJ2-5; unclear D gene. The CDR3 has 14 residues. Trimming cost V 2 bases and J 1 base, with 8 bases left between them. Germline V gene sequence: CDR1 SGHTA, CDR2 FQGNSA. The CDR3 DNA follows: TGTGCCAGCAGCTTACAGGTTACCCAAGAGACCCAGTACTTC. This encodes CASSLQVTQETQYF. Combining the CDR3 with reference TRBV7-2 and TRBJ2-5 gives the whole variable domain GAGVSQSPSNKVTEKGKDVELRCDPISGHTALYWYRQSLGQGLEFLIYFQGNSAPDKSGLPSDRFSAERTGGSVSTLTIQRTQQEDSAVYLCASSLQVTQETQYFGPGTRLLVL.

This chain links TRBV18 with TRBJ2-7; D perhaps matches TRBD2 (7 bases). This CDR3 comprises 15 residues. The germline V gene encodes CDR1 KGHSH and CDR2 LQKENI. The ends were cut back, 0 bases at V and 2 bases at J, with 11 bases in the middle. CDR3: CASSPPRGGPYEQYF. CDR3 DNA sequence: TGTGCCAGCTCACCACCGAGGGGGGGCCCCTACGAGCAGTACTTC.

V is TRBV9 and J is TRBJ2-3, with 9 positions matching TRBD2. Germline CDR1 and CDR2: SGDLS and YYNGEE. J was trimmed by 6 bases and V by 1 base; bases with no gene match: 9. The CDR3 loop spans 16 amino acids. The CDR3 region is CASSVISGGWVDTQYF. The CDR3, as DNA: TGTGCCAGCAGCGTAATTAGCGGGGGATGGGTGGATACGCAGTATTTT.

The rearrangement links TRBV5-1 to TRBJ2-1; perhaps TRBD1 as D (6 bases). The CDR3 sequence is 14 residues long. Germline V gives CDR1 SGHRS, CDR2 YFSETQ. V was trimmed by 4 bases and J by 4 bases, leaving 12 bases between them. In DNA form, the CDR3 reads TGCGCCAGCAGCACCCAGGGGTTATACAATGAGCAGTTCTTC. Encoded protein: CASSTQGLYNEQFF.

The chain joins TRBV4-2 to TRBJ1-4, with TRBD1 matching 7 bases. Looked up from germline, CDR1 is LGHNA and CDR2 is YNFKEQ. The CDR3 contains 15 residues. The ends lost 3 bases at V and 5 bases at J; junction bases unmatched: 6. The CDR3 protein is CASSHRTGGNEKLFF. In DNA, the CDR3 is TGTGCCAGCAGCCACCGGACAGGCGGGAATGAAAAACTGTTTTTT.

The gene calls are TRBV5-4 and TRBJ2-5, with TRBD2 identical over 12 bases. V gave up 1 base and J gave up 5 bases; unmatched junction bases: 0. Germline CDR1 is SGHNT and CDR2 is YYREEE (reference sequence). The CDR3 contains 14 residues. The CDR3 nucleotides are TGTGCCAGCAGCTTGCTAGCGGGAGGGGAGACCCAGTACTTC. Encoded protein: CASSLLAGGETQYF.

The CDR3 region has the DNA TGTGCCAGCAGCTCTAGCGGGGGCACAGATACGCAGTATTTT. It codes for CASSSSGGTDTQYF. V gene TRBV7-2 combines with J gene TRBJ2-3; 9 bases are shared with TRBD2. Germline V lookup: CDR1 SGHTA, CDR2 FQGNSA. The ends lost 4 bases at V and 1 base at J; junction bases unmatched: 0. The CDR3 consists of 14 residues.

This clone was found once. V and J are TRBV27 and TRBJ2-3; tentatively, D is TRBD1 or TRBD2 (7 bases each). Per the germline V gene, CDR1 is MNHEY and CDR2 is SMNVEV (reference sequence). The ends were cut back, 2 bases at V and 3 bases at J, with 15 bases in the middle. The CDR3 extends over 16 amino acids. Here the CDR3 reads CASSLGGQGGTDTQYF. The CDR3 DNA is TGTGCCAGCAGTTTAGGAGGGCAGGGGGGGACAGATACGCAGTATTTT.

The V and J genes are TRBV30 and TRBJ1-2; the match to TRBD1 covers 7 bases. CDR1 is GTSNPN, CDR2 SVGIG, per germline (reference sequence). CDR3 size: 12 residues. Trimming cost V 1 base and J 5 bases; bases outside gene matches: 1. CDR3 in DNA: TGTGCCTGGAGTGGGGACAGTTATGGCTACACCTTC. It is translated as CAWSGDSYGYTF.

The J gene is TRBJ1-2, the V gene TRBV6-6; unclear D gene. The CDR3 length is 13 residues. The V and J ends lost 6 bases and 4 bases respectively, with 12 bases between them. The germline CDR1 and CDR2 sequences are MNHNY and SVGAGI (reference sequence). The CDR3 region has the DNA TGTGCCAGCAGCCCTGGAGGTATCTATGGCTACACCTTC. Its translation: CASSPGGIYGYTF.

The rearrangement links TRBV6-1 to TRBJ1-4; D remains ambiguous. Deletions cut 2 bases from V and 8 bases from J, with 12 bases between. This CDR3 is built from 14 residues. The germline CDR1 and CDR2 sequences are MNHNS and SASEGT. The CDR3 DNA reads TGTGCCAGCAGTGAATCTTGGGTAGGGGAAAAACTGTTTTTT. As protein: CASSESWVGEKLFF.

J is TRBJ2-7 and V is TRBV7-9; a possible D gene is TRBD2 (6 bases). With 5 bases removed from V and 4 bases from J, the gap between germline ends came to 15 bases. The CDR3 length is 14 residues. Germline lookup yields CDR1 SEHNR and CDR2 FQNEAQ (reference sequence). CDR3 DNA sequence: TGTGCCAGCAGCCTCGAAGGGACTCAATACGAGCAGTACTTC. Amino acids: CASSLEGTQYEQYF. Using reference TRBV7-9 and TRBJ2-7 for the parts outside the CDR3, the full variable domain is DTGVSQNPRHKITKRGQNVTFRCDPISEHNRLYWYRQTLGQGPEFLTYFQNEAQLEKSRLLSDRFSAERPKGSFSTLEIQRTEQGDSAMYLCASSLEGTQYEQYFGPGTRLTVT.

This clone showed up just a few times. This chain uses TRBV13 with TRBJ2-1; no definite D call. CDR3 size: 13 residues. Germline CDR1 and CDR2: PRHDT and FYEKMQ (reference sequence). V lost 0 bases, J lost 2 bases, and 2 bases lay in between. CDR3 in DNA: TGTGCCAGCAGCTTAGGAGCCTACAATGAGCAGTTCTTC. Encoded protein: CASSLGAYNEQFF.

In its sample, this clone was seen a few times. The chain has TRBV19 and TRBJ1-1, with a tentative D call TRBD1 (5 bases). The ends were cut back, 5 bases at V and 4 bases at J, with 14 bases in the middle. CDR3 size: 14 residues. CDR1 and CDR2 from the germline V gene are LNHDA and SQIVND (reference sequence). The chain's CDR3 is CASSRPNRRTEAFF. The CDR3 DNA sequence: TGTGCCAGTAGTCGCCCCAACAGGCGCACTGAAGCTTTCTTT. Full variable domain (missing parts from reference TRBV19 and TRBJ1-1): DGGITQSPKYLFRKEGQNVTLSCEQNLNHDAMYWYRQDPGQGLRLIYYSQIVNDFQKGDIAEGYSVSREKKESFPLTVTSAQKNPTAFYLCASSRPNRRTEAFFGQGTRLTVV.

The chain couples TRBV5-4 to TRBJ1-1; the D is unclear. CDR3 length: 14 residues. Between the trimmed V and J ends, which lost 0 bases and 1 base, there was a span of 7 bases. The germline V gene encodes CDR1 SGHNT and CDR2 YYREEE (reference sequence). CDR3 region: CASSLGRKNTEAFF. CDR3 in DNA: TGTGCCAGCAGCTTGGGACGGAAGAACACTGAAGCTTTCTTT. Combining the CDR3 with reference TRBV5-4 and TRBJ1-1 gives the whole variable domain ETGVTQSPTHLIKTRGQQVTLRCSSQSGHNTVSWYQQALGQGPQFIFQYYREEENGRGNFPPRFSGLQFPNYSSELNVNALELDDSALYLCASSLGRKNTEAFFGQGTRLTVV.

The chain couples TRBV18 to TRBJ1-1, with D possibly TRBD1 on 6 matching bases. The CDR3 runs 16 residues. Between the trimmed V and J ends, which lost 3 bases and 5 bases, there was a span of 19 bases. From germline, CDR1 is KGHSH and CDR2 LQKENI. The CDR3 sequence: CASSPNTGGGETEAFF. DNA of the CDR3: TGTGCCAGCTCACCTAATACCGGAGGGGGGGAGACTGAAGCTTTCTTT. The full variable domain, completed using reference TRBV18 and TRBJ1-1, is NAGVMQNPRHLVRRRGQEARLRCSPMKGHSHVYWYRQLPEEGLKFMVYLQKENIIDESGMPKERFSAEFPKEGPSILRIQQVVRGDSAAYFCASSPNTGGGETEAFFGQGTRLTVV.

The chain has TRBV13 and TRBJ2-7; D unresolved. Deletions cut 5 bases from V and 3 bases from J, with 11 bases between. The germline V gene encodes CDR1 PRHDT and CDR2 FYEKMQ (reference sequence). The CDR3 covers 13 residues. Written as DNA, the CDR3 is TGTGCCAGCAGCGGCAACTTCGACTACGAGCAGTACTTC. It is translated as CASSGNFDYEQYF. Combining the CDR3 with reference TRBV13 and TRBJ2-7 gives the whole variable domain AAGVIQSPRHLIKEKRETATLKCYPIPRHDTVYWYQQGPGQDPQFLISFYEKMQSDKGSIPDRFSAQQFSDYHSELNMSSLELGDSALYFCASSGNFDYEQYFGPGTRLTVT.